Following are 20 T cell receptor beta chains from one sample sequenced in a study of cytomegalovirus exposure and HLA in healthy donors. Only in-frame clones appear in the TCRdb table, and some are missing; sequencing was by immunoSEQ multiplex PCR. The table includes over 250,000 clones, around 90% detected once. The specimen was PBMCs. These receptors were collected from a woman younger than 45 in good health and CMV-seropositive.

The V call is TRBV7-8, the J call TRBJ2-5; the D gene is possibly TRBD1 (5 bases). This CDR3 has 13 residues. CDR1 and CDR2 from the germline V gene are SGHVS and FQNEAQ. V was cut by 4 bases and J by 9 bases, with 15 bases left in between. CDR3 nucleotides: TGTGCCAGCAGCTCTGACAGAAGGATGGCCCAGTACTTC. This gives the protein CASSSDRRMAQYF.

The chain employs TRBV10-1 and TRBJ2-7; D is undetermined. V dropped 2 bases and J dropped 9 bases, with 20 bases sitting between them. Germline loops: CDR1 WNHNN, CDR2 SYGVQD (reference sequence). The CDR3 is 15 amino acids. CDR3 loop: CASSETGSLRIGQYF. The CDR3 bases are TGCGCCAGCAGTGAGACCGGGTCCCTAAGAATCGGGCAGTACTTC.

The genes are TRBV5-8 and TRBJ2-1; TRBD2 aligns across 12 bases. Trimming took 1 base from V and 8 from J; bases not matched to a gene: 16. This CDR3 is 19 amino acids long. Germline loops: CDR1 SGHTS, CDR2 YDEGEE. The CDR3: CASSLSGLAGRGDEDEQFF. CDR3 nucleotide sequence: TGTGCCAGCAGCTTGTCGGGACTAGCGGGTAGGGGGGATGAAGATGAGCAGTTCTTC. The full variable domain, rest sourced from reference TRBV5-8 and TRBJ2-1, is EAGVTQSPTHLIKTRGQQATLRCSPISGHTSVYWYQQALGLGLQFLLWYDEGEERNRGNFPPRFSGRQFPNYSSELNVNALELEDSALYLCASSLSGLAGRGDEDEQFFGPGTRLTVL.

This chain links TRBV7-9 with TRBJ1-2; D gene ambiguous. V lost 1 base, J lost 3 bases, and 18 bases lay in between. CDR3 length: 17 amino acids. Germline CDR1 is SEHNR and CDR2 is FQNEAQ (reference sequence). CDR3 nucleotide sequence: TGTGCCAGCAGCTTAGAATTGGTGGACGACTTTCACTATGGCTACACCTTC. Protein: CASSLELVDDFHYGYTF.

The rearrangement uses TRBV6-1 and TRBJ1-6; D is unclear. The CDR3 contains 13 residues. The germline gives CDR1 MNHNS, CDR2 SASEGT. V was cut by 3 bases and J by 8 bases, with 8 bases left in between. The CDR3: CASSDLRDSPLHF. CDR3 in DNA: TGTGCCAGCAGTGATTTGCGAGATTCACCCCTCCACTTT.

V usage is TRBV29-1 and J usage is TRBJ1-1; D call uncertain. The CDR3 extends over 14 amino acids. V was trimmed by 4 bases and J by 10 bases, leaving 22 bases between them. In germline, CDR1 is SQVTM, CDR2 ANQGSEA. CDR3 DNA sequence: TGCAGCGTTGTGGGGTCGGCCCCTCGGTGGGGAGCTTTCTTT. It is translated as CSVVGSAPRWGAFF.

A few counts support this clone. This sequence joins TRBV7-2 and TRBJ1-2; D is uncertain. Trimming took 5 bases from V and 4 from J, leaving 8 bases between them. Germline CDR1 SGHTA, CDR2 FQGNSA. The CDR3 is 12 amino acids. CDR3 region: CASSRDPYGYTF. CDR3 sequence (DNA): TGTGCCAGCAGCCGAGACCCCTATGGCTACACCTTC. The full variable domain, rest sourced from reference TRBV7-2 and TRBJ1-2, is GAGVSQSPSNKVTEKGKDVELRCDPISGHTALYWYRQSLGQGLEFLIYFQGNSAPDKSGLPSDRFSAERTGGSVSTLTIQRTQQEDSAVYLCASSRDPYGYTFGSGTRLTVV.

CDR3 loop: CASSQDRQYGYTF. The CDR3 bases are TGTGCCAGCAGCCAAGATCGGCAGTATGGCTACACCTTC. The chain is built from TRBV4-2 and TRBJ1-2; no clear D. V gave up 0 bases and J gave up 5 bases, with 7 bases separating them. This CDR3 spans 13 amino acids. In germline, CDR1 is LGHNA, CDR2 YNFKEQ.

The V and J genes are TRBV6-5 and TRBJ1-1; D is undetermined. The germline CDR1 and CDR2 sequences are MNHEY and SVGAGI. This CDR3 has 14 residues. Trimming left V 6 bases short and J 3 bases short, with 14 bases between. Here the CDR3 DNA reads TGTGCCAGCAGCCAGACCTTGGGATACACTGAAGCTTTCTTT. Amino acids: CASSQTLGYTEAFF.

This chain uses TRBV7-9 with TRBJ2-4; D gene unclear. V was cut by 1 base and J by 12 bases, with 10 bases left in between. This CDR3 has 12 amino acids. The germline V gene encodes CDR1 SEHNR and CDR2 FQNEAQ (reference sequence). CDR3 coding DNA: TGTGCCAGCAGCTTAGACCGGTGGAATCAGTACTTC. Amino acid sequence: CASSLDRWNQYF.

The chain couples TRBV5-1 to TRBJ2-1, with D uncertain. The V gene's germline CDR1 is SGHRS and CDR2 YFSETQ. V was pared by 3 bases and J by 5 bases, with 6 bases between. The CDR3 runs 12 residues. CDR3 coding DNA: TGCGCCAGCAGCTCCAGAGACAATGAGCAGTTCTTC. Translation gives CASSSRDNEQFF.

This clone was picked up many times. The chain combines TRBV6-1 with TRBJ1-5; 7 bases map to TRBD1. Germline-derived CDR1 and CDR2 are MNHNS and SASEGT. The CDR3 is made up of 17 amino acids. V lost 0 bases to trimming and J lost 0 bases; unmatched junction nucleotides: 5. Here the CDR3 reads CASSEAVTGYSNQPQHF. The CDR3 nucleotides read TGTGCCAGCAGTGAAGCCGTGACAGGGTATAGCAATCAGCCCCAGCATTTT.

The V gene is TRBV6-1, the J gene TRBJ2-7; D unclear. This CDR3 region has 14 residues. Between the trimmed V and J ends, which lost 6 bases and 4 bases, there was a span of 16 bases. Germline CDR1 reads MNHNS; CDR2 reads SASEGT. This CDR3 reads CASRLTSTTYEQYF. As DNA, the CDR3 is TGTGCCAGCAGGCTAACATCAACCACTTACGAGCAGTACTTC.

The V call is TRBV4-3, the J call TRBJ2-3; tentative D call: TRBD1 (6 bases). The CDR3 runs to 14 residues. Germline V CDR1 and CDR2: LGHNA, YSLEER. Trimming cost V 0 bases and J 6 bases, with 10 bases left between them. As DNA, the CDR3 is TGCGCCAGCAGCCAAGATGAGGGGGTGGATACGCAGTATTTT. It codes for CASSQDEGVDTQYF.

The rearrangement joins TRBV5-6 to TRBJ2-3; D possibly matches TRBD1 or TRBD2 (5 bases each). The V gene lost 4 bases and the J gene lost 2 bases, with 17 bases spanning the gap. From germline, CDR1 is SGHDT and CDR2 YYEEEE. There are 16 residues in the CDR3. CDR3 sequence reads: CASSPPRDPLTDTQYF. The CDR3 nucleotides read TGTGCCAGCAGCCCGCCCCGGGACCCCCTCACAGATACGCAGTATTTT.

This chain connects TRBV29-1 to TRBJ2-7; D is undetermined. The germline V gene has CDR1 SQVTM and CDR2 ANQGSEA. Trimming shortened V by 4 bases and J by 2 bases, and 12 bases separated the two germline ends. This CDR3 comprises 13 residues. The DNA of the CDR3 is TGCAGCGTTGGTAGGGCCCCCCCCTACGAGCAGTACTTC. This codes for CSVGRAPPYEQYF.

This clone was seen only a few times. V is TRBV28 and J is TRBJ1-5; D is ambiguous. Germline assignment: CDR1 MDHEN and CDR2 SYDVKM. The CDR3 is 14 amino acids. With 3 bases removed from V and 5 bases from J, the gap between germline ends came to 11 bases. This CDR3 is CASSFVQEHQPQHF. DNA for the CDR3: TGTGCCAGCAGTTTTGTCCAGGAACATCAGCCCCAGCATTTT. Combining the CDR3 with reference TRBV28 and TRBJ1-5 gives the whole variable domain DVKVTQSSRYLVKRTGEKVFLECVQDMDHENMFWYRQDPGLGLRLIYFSYDVKMKEKGDIPEGYSVSREKKERFSLILESASTNQTSMYLCASSFVQEHQPQHFGDGTRLSIL.

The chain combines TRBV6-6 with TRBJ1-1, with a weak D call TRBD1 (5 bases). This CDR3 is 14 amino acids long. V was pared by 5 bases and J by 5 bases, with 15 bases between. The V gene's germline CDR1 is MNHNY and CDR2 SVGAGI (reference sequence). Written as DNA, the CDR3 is TGTGCCAGCAGTACCGGTAGGGGCGGGACTGAAGCTTTCTTT. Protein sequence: CASSTGRGGTEAFF.

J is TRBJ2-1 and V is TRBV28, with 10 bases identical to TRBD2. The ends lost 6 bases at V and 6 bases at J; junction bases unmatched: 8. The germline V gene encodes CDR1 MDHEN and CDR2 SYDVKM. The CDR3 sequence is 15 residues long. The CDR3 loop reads CASSDKRGGVNEQFF. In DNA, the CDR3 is TGTGCCAGCAGCGACAAGCGGGGGGGTGTCAATGAGCAGTTCTTC.

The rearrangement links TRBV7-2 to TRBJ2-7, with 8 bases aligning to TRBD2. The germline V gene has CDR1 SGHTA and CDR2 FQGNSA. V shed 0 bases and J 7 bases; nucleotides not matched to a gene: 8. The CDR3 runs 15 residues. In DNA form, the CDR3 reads TGTGCCAGCAGCTTAGCGTACGGGGGGGACGGGGAGCAGTACTTC. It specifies CASSLAYGGDGEQYF.